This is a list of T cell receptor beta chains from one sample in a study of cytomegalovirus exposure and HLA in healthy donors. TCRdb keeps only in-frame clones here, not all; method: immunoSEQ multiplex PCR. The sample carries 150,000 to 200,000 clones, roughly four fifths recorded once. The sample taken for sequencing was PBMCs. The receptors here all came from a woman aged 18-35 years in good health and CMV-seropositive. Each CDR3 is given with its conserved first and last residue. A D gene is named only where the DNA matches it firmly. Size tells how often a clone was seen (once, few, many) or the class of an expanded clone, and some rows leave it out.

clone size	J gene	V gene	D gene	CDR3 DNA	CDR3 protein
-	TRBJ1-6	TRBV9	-	TGTGCCAGCAGCGGTCAGGGTGGTAATTCACCCCTCCACTTT	CASSGQGGNSPLHF
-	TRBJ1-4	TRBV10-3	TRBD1	TGTGCCATCAGTGAGTCACCCCGGGACAGGGACGAAAAACTGTTTTTT	CAISESPRDRDEKLFF
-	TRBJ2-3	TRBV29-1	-	TGCAGCGTTGTACCCGACACGGCGGTGGCCCCGGGGAGAGGCACAGATACGCAGTATTTT	CSVVPDTAVAPGRGTDTQYF
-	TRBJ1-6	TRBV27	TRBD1	TGTGCCAGCAGTAACTCGGGAATACGGACAGGCTCCTATAATTCACCCCTCCACTTT	CASSNSGIRTGSYNSPLHF
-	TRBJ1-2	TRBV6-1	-	TGTGCCAGCTCGTTAATCGGGTCCAACTATGGCTACACCTTC	CASSLIGSNYGYTF
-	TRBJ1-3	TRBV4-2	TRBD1	TGTGCCAGCAGCCCGGACAGGTACTCTGGAAACACCATATATTTT	CASSPDRYSGNTIYF
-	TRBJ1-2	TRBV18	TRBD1	TGTGCCAGCTCAGCGGGACAGAACTATGGCTACACCTTC	CASSAGQNYGYTF
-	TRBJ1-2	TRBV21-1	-	TGTGCCAGCAGCGCGCAGGGGACGTTCTATGGCTACACCTTC	CASSAQGTFYGYTF
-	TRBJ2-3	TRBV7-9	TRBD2	TGTGCCAGCAGCTTGCGGGGGGGCCCGGGCACAGATACGCAGTATTTT	CASSLRGGPGTDTQYF
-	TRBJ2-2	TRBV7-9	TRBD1	TGTGCCAGCAGCCAGCCCCGGACAGGGGGCGAGGCCGGGGAGCTGTTTTTT	CASSQPRTGGEAGELFF
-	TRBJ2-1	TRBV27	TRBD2	TGTGCCAGCAGTTCGGGGACGGGGGGGCGACATGAGCAGTTCTTC	CASSSGTGGRHEQFF
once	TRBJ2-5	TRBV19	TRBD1	TGTACCAGTAGTATGCGGGGGACAGGGGGCCTGGAGACCCAGTACTTC	CTSSMRGTGGLETQYF
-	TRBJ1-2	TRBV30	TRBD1	TGTGCCTGGAGTGTAGGGGGCGATGGCTACACCTTC	CAWSVGGDGYTF
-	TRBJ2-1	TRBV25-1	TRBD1	TGTGCCAGCAGTGGCAACAGGGGGCGATTGGATGAGCAGTTCTTC	CASSGNRGRLDEQFF
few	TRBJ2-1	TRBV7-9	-	TGTGCCAGCAGAGAACGGGGGTCCTACAATGAGCAGTTCTTC	CASRERGSYNEQFF
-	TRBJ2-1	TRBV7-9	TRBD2	TGTTCCAGCAGCCCTCCTAGACTAGCGGGGGGTTACAATGAGCAGTTCTTC	CSSSPPRLAGGYNEQFF
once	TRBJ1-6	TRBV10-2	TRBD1	TGCGCCATTTGGTCGGGACAGGGTAGACCCCTCCACTTT	CAIWSGQGRPLHF
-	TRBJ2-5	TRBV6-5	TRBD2	TGTGCCAGCAGCCGACTAGCGGGGATCGTCGAGACCCAGTACTTC	CASSRLAGIVETQYF
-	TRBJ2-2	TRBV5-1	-	TGCGCCAGCAGCTTGGTGCCGACTAGGGCAACCGGGGAGCTGTTTTTT	CASSLVPTRATGELFF
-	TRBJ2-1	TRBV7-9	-	TGTGCCAGCAGCTTAGTTTTACAGAACAATGAGCAGTTCTTC	CASSLVLQNNEQFF
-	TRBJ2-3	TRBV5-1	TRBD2	TGCGCCAGCAGCCTGGGACTAGCGGGGGCAGATACGCAGTATTTT	CASSLGLAGADTQYF
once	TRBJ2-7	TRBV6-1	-	TGTGCCAGCAGTGAAAACCCGGGCAGGGGAGGGCACGAGCAGTACTTC	CASSENPGRGGHEQYF
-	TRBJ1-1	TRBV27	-	TGTGCCAGCAGTTCACCCAGGGTAGGTGGCACTGAAGCTTTCTTT	CASSSPRVGGTEAFF
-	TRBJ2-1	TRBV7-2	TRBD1	TGTGCCAGCAGCTTAGGCAGGGGGCCAGAGCAGTTCTTC	CASSLGRGPEQFF
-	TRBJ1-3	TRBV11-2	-	TGTGCCAGCAGCTTATTTCCGTGGAACAGGGAGCTTTCTGGAAACACCATATATTTT	CASSLFPWNRELSGNTIYF
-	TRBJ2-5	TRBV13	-	TGTGCCAGCAGCGCCAGACAGGGAGGAAGGGAGACCCAGTACTTC	CASSARQGGRETQYF
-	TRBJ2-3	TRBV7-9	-	TGTGCCAGCAGCTTACGGTTGGGCACAGATACGCAGTATTTT	CASSLRLGTDTQYF
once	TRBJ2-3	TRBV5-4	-	TGTGCCAGCAGGGCGACAGCCACAGATACGCAGTATTTT	CASRATATDTQYF
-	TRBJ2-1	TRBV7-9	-	TGTGCCAGCAGCTTAGGAACTAACGGGGGATACAATGAGCAGTTCTTC	CASSLGTNGGYNEQFF